Listed below are T cell receptor beta chains from one sample, sequenced in a study of cytomegalovirus exposure and HLA in healthy donors. The repertoire was sequenced with immunoSEQ multiplex PCR; TCRdb's copy has only in-frame clones and lacks some. The data show 100,000 to 150,000 clones, 60% to 85% seen once. Sequenced input: PBMCs. Receptors were obtained from a woman between 40 and 55 years old in good health and CMV-seronegative. CDR3s include the opening cysteine and the closing phenylalanine or tryptophan. The order of the fields is V gene, D gene, clone size, J gene, CDR3 DNA, CDR3 protein. A D gene is named only where the DNA matches it firmly. The listing skips clone size in some rows; elsewhere it reads once, few, many or a size class.

TRBV29-1	TRBD2	-	TRBJ2-5	TGCAGCGTTGAAGCTAGCGGTAAGGAGGCCCAGTACTTC	CSVEASGKEAQYF
TRBV27	TRBD1	-	TRBJ1-6	TGTGCCAGCAGCCAAGTGGGACAGGGGTATTCACCCCTCCACTTT	CASSQVGQGYSPLHF
TRBV5-1	-	-	TRBJ2-3	TGCGCCAGCAGGGAGGGCCTTCCCACAGATACGCAGTATTTT	CASREGLPTDTQYF
TRBV19	TRBD1	once	TRBJ1-5	TGTGCCAGTAGTATTGAGCAGGGGGGTACGCCCCAGCATTTT	CASSIEQGGTPQHF
TRBV19	TRBD1	-	TRBJ1-5	TGTGCCAGTAGTAGAACCCGTCCCGGGACAGATAGCAATCAGCCCCAGCATTTT	CASSRTRPGTDSNQPQHF
TRBV5-1	-	-	TRBJ1-1	TGCGCCAGCAGCTTGGTTTCGGTAGACACTGAAGCTTTCTTT	CASSLVSVDTEAFF
TRBV5-1	-	-	TRBJ2-7	TGCGCCAGCAGCCCGGGCTCCTACGAGCAGTACTTC	CASSPGSYEQYF
TRBV9	-	-	TRBJ1-2	TGTGCCAGCAGTTCCCCCCCGACAGTTATGGGGCCCTATGGCTACACCTTC	CASSSPPTVMGPYGYTF
TRBV6-1	-	once	TRBJ2-3	TGTGCCAGCAGTCCCGTGTCAGATACGCAGTATTTT	CASSPVSDTQYF
TRBV2	-	-	TRBJ1-1	TGTGCCAGCATACCGGGAGAGAACACTGAAGCTTTCTTT	CASIPGENTEAFF
TRBV15	TRBD2	-	TRBJ2-5	TGTGCCACCAGCATAGAACTAGCGGGCTGGGAGACCCAGTACTTC	CATSIELAGWETQYF
TRBV27	-	few	TRBJ1-6	TGTGCCAGCAGTTTACGGGACTATAATTCACCCCTCCACTTT	CASSLRDYNSPLHF
TRBV9	-	-	TRBJ1-3	TGTGCCAGCAGCGTAGGTTTCGGGGTCGGAAACACCATATATTTT	CASSVGFGVGNTIYF
TRBV27	-	-	TRBJ2-7	TGTGCCAGCAGTTTCGGTTTAAGTGAGTACTTC	CASSFGLSEYF
TRBV14	-	-	TRBJ2-1	TGTGCCAGCAGTAAAACGAACGGTGCCAATTACAATGAGCAGTTCTTC	CASSKTNGANYNEQFF
TRBV28	-	-	TRBJ2-7	TGTGCCAGCACTTCCGACCCACCAGGTGTCTACTTC	CASTSDPPGVYF
TRBV9	TRBD1	few	TRBJ1-1	TGTGCCAGCAGCCCCCGACAGGGGCAGAACACTGAAGCTTTCTTT	CASSPRQGQNTEAFF